The rows below give T cell receptor beta chains drawn from one sample of a study of beta chain features in type 1 diabetes. Measured with immunoSEQ multiplex PCR; TCRdb has only the in-frame clones, and not every one. There are around 58,000 clones in the sample; approximately 62% occur only once, and 2% to 2.5% lies in the top ten. Sequencing was carried out using Tregs from blood. All receptors come from a woman aged 18-30 years in good health. Both conserved end residues are part of each CDR3. A D gene is named only where the DNA matches it firmly. Size tells how often a clone was seen (once, few, many) or the class of an expanded clone, and some rows leave it out.

cdr3_length | d_call | clone_size | j_call | v_call | cdr3_aa
14 | NA | once | TRBJ2-7 | TRBV4-1 | CASSQGRLQGLQYF
15 | TRBD1 | NA | TRBJ2-5 | TRBV6-5 | CASSIGTATQETQYF
12 | TRBD2 | few | TRBJ2-2 | TRBV29-1 | CSASGVVGELFF
15 | TRBD1 | NA | TRBJ1-1 | TRBV5-1 | CASSFSGTGDTEAFF
15 | NA | once | TRBJ1-6 | TRBV7-9 | CASSLAGHRSSPLHF
14 | NA | NA | TRBJ2-7 | TRBV7-2 | CASSPGRVSYEQYF
16 | NA | NA | TRBJ1-5 | TRBV5-6 | CASSLSGTYEYQPQHF
15 | NA | once | TRBJ1-5 | TRBV5-1 | CASSLGDSPNQPQHF
13 | TRBD1 | NA | TRBJ1-1 | TRBV2 | CASSLQGATEAFF
13 | NA | NA | TRBJ1-2 | TRBV11-2 | CASSLGRDKGYTF
15 | TRBD2 | NA | TRBJ2-1 | TRBV5-1 | CASSVTSGSYNEQFF
11 | NA | NA | TRBJ1-4 | TRBV20-1 | CSARDLEKLFF
12 | NA | few | TRBJ2-3 | TRBV27 | CASSTYTDTQYF
13 | NA | NA | TRBJ2-2 | TRBV11-2 | CASSPPGTGELFF
16 | TRBD1 | NA | TRBJ1-2 | TRBV29-1 | CSVLHLRQGAGYGYTF